A selection of T cell receptor beta chains follows, all from one sample in a study of control samples from healthy donors and cancer patients. The method was immunoSEQ multiplex PCR; TCRdb's version includes in-frame clones alone and lacks a portion of them. The repertoire holds 100,000 to 150,000 clones, 80% to 95% seen once, with more than 2% in the top ten. Sequenced input: blood. These TCRs come from a man aged 18 to 30 in good health. Both conserved end residues are part of each CDR3. The listing skips clone size in some rows; elsewhere it reads once, few, many or a size class.

V	J	size	CDR3
TRBV11-3	TRBJ2-2	NA	CASSLMGTGELFF
TRBV6-2/TRBV6-3	TRBJ2-4	NA	CASSYGREGKNIQYF
TRBV7-9	TRBJ1-2	NA	CASSSQGWGYGYTF
TRBV25-1	TRBJ2-3	NA	CASRIGQGWADTQYF
TRBV9	TRBJ1-1	NA	CASSVEGRQGTEAFF
TRBV29-1	TRBJ1-1	NA	CSVLTGGRDTEAFF
TRBV7-8	TRBJ2-7	NA	CASSLGAGQGREQYF
TRBV4-1	TRBJ2-7	NA	CASSQLFLAGDEQYF
TRBV12-5	TRBJ2-3	NA	CASGRDRQATDTQYF
TRBV10-3	TRBJ2-3	NA	CAILEGGTDTQYF
TRBV27	TRBJ1-1	NA	CASSLSFGGTEAFF
TRBV10-3	TRBJ2-7	NA	CAIGPGPYEQYF
TRBV9	TRBJ1-2	NA	CASSAGGQGVSFGYTF
TRBV27	TRBJ1-4	NA	CASSLGPDFSTNEKLFF
TRBV2	TRBJ1-1	NA	CASSEQNTEAFF
TRBV6-4	TRBJ1-2	NA	CASRPGTGGNYGYTF
TRBV7-2	TRBJ1-1	NA	CASSYYTGSGTEAFF
TRBV11-3	TRBJ2-5	NA	CASTSTSGGQETQYF
TRBV27	TRBJ2-7	NA	CASSQGRASEQYF
TRBV29-1	TRBJ2-1	NA	CSVEFGGYNEQFF
TRBV5-5	TRBJ1-6	NA	CASSLVPQTTGISSPLHF
TRBV7-8	TRBJ2-3	NA	CASSLAVGDTQYF
TRBV3-1/TRBV3-2	TRBJ2-1	NA	CASRSGQVHNEQFF
TRBV19	TRBJ1-3	NA	CASSTQGYGNTIYF
TRBV19	TRBJ1-6	NA	CASSPVTVEPLHF
TRBV7-8	TRBJ1-4	NA	CASRRGSGEKLFF
TRBV6-5	TRBJ2-5	NA	CASRAGETQYF
TRBV9	TRBJ2-1	NA	CASSAPRQGDAYNEQFF
TRBV2	TRBJ1-1	NA	CAPGSNTEAFF
TRBV6-1	TRBJ2-1	NA	CASSDFGGASYEQFF
TRBV11-2	TRBJ2-5	NA	CASSLGVGRETQYF
TRBV19	TRBJ2-1	NA	CASSIVAGAYNEQFF
TRBV28	TRBJ2-3	once	CASSFGASGVTDTQYF
TRBV11-2	TRBJ2-5	NA	CASTPRGLAGETQYF
TRBV27	TRBJ1-1	NA	CASSPGTGMNTEAFF
TRBV18	TRBJ1-5	NA	CASSLGQGGNQPQHF
TRBV5-1	TRBJ2-7	NA	CASSLEYTTYEQYF
TRBV19	TRBJ2-3	NA	CASSARLAGAHTQYF
TRBV28	TRBJ2-5	NA	CASSFRGGSETQYF
TRBV2	TRBJ1-3	few	CASSGIRGTIYF
TRBV28	TRBJ1-4	NA	CASSFLGNATNEKLFF
TRBV4-1	TRBJ2-2	NA	CASNIVGTGELFF
TRBV29-1	TRBJ2-7	NA	CSVRGGAYEQYF
TRBV11-2	TRBJ2-5	NA	CASSSGVSKTQYF
TRBV2	TRBJ1-1	NA	CASTERLMNTEAFF
TRBV27	TRBJ2-3	NA	CASSFGDTDTQYF
TRBV30	TRBJ2-7	NA	CASTGPGEQYF
TRBV7-8	TRBJ2-3	NA	CASQRAERTDTQYF
TRBV5-4	TRBJ1-1	NA	CASSLFAGRTEAFF
TRBV11-1	TRBJ2-5	NA	CASSLRTTQETQYF
TRBV7-9	TRBJ2-1	NA	CASMHRGGKGDNEQFF
TRBV9	TRBJ2-1	NA	CASSVESGSGQFF
TRBV27	TRBJ1-2	NA	CASSLTGQINYGYTF
TRBV11-2	TRBJ1-3	NA	CASSAAISGNTIYF
TRBV19	TRBJ1-5	NA	CATQTGGNQPQHF